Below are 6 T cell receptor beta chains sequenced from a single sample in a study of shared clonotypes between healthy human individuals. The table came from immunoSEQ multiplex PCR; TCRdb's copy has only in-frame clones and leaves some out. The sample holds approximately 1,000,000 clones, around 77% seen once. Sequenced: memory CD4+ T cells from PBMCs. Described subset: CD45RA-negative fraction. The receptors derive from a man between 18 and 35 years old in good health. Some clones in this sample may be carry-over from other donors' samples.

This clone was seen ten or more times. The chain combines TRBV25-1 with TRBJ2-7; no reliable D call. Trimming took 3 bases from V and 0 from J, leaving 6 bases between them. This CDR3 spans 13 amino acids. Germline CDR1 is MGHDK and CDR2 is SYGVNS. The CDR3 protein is CASSDPNSYEQYF. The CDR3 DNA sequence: TGTGCCAGCAGTGATCCCAACTCCTACGAGCAGTACTTC.

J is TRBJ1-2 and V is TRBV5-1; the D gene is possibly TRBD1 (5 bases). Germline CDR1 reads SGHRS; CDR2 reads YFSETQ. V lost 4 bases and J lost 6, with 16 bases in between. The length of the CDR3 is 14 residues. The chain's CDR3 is CASSPGQGGDGYTF. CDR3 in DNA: TGCGCCAGCAGCCCCGGTCAGGGAGGGGATGGCTACACCTTC.

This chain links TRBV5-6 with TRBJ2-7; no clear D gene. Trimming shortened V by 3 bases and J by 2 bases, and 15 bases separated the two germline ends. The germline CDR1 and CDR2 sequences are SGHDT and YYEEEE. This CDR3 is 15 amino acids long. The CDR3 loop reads CASSSWAVRTYEQYF. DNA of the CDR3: TGTGCCAGCAGCTCCTGGGCCGTAAGAACCTACGAGCAGTACTTC.

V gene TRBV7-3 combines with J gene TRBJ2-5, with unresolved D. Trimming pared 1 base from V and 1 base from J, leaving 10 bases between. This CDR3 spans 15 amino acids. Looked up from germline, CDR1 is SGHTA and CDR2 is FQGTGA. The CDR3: CASSLKRAGQETQYF. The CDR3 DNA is TGTGCCAGCAGCTTAAAAAGGGCAGGCCAAGAGACCCAGTACTTC.

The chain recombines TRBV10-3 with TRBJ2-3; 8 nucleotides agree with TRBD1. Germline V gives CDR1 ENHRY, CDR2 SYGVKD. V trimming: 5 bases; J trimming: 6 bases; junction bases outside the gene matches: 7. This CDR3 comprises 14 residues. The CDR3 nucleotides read TGTGCCATCAGTCACCGGGACAGGTTGGATACGCAGTATTTT. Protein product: CAISHRDRLDTQYF.

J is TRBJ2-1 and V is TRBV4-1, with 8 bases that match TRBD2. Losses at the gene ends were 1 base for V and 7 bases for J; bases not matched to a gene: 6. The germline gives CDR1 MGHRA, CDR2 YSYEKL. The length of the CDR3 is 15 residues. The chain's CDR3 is CASSQVLAGRNEQFF. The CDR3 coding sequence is TGCGCCAGCAGCCAAGTTTTAGCGGGAAGGAATGAGCAGTTCTTC.